This T cell receptor beta chain was sequenced during a study of blood T cell repertoires in COVID-19. Some clones are missing from TCRdb's copy, which holds only in-frame ones; the method was immunoSEQ multiplex PCR. The sample consists of about 80,000 clones, over 75% of them appearing once. V was clipped by 6 bases and J by 8 bases; unmatched bases: 10. The CDR3 totals 15 residues. The V gene's germline CDR1 is KGHDR and CDR2 SFDVKD. This TCR was recovered from a man at least 80 years old with acute or convalescent COVID-19. J is TRBJ2-1 and V is TRBV24-1; 9 positions agree with TRBD1. Input material: peripheral blood. CDR3 residues: CATSHRDRERDEQFF. CDR3 sequence (DNA): TGTGCCACCAGTCACCGGGACAGGGAGAGAGATGAGCAGTTCTTC.